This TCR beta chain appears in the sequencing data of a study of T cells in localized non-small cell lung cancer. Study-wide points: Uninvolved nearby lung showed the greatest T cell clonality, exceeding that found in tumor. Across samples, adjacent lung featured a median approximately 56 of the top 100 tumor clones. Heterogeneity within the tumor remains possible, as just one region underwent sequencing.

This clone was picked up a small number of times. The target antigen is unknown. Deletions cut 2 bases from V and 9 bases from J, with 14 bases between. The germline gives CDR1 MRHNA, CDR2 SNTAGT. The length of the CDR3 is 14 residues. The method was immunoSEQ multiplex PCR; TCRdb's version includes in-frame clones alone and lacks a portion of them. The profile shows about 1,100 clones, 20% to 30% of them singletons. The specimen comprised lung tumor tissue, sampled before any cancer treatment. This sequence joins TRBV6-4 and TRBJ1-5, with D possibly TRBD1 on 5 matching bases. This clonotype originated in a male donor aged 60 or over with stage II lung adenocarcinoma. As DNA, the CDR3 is TGTGCCAGCAGTGACGGACCGGGGGGTAGGCCCCAGCATTTT. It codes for CASSDGPGGRPQHF.